This TCR beta chain was found in a study of patients and donors after allogeneic stem cell transplantation. There are 17 residues in the CDR3. Per germline, CDR1 LGHNA and CDR2 YSLEER. Trimming took 4 bases from V and 2 from J; bases not matched to a gene: 13. One entry per CDR3 protein, called by TCRdb with MiXCR from the RT-PCR reads. The table lists approximately 200,000 distinct CDR3 sequences, about 37% of them singletons. The J gene is TRBJ2-7, the V gene TRBV4-3; 8 positions agree with TRBD1. The TCR originated in a human donor who was either an allogeneic HSCT recipient or a stem cell or donor lymphocyte infusion donor (not recorded which). It is not recorded whose cells these are; they may come from a transplant donor. Sequenced input: blood, either unsorted or a sorted T cell fraction (not recorded which). CDR3 residues: CASSLAYGTGETYEQYF. CDR3 bases: TGCGCCAGCAGCCTTGCTTACGGGACAGGCGAAACCTACGAGCAGTACTTC.